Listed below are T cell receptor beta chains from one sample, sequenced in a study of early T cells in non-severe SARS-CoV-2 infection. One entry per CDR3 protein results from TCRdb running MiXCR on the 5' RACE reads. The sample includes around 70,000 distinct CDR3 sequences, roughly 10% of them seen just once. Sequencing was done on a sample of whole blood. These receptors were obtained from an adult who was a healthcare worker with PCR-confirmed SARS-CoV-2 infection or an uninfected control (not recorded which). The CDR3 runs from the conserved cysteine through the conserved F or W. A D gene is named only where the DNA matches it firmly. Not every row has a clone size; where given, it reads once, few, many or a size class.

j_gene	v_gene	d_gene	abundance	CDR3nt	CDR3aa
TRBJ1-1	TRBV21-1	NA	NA	TGTGCCAGCAGCAAAGCGGCTTTACAGGGGATGAACACTGAAGCTTTCTTT	CASSKAALQGMNTEAFF
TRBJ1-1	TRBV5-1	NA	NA	TGCGCCAGCAGCTCTTCGGGGGAAGCTTTCTTT	CASSSSGEAFF
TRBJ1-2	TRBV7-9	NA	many	TGTGCCAGCAGCGCGGCCGGGACACCAAACTATGGCTACACCTTC	CASSAAGTPNYGYTF
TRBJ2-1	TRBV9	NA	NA	TGTGCCAGCAGCGTAGCCGGGGGTACTGAGCAGTTCTTC	CASSVAGGTEQFF
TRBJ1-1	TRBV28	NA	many	TGTGCCAGCAGTTTATGGGGCCCCGCCGCTGAAGCTTTCTTT	CASSLWGPAAEAFF
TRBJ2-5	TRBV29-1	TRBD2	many	TGCAGCGTTAAACGGGAGGGCCGGGGGGAGACCCAGTACTTC	CSVKREGRGETQYF
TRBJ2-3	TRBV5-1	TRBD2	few	TGCGCCAGCAGCTTAGGGACTAGCAGCGACACAGATACGCAGTATTTT	CASSLGTSSDTDTQYF
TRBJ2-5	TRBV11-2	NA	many	TGTGCCAGCAGCTTAGATTCCGAGCAAGAGACCCAGTACTTC	CASSLDSEQETQYF
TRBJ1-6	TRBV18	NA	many	TGTGCCAGCTCCGGCGCGGTCCCCTATAATTCACCCCTCCACTTT	CASSGAVPYNSPLHF
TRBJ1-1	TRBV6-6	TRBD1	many	TGTGCCAGCAGGGACAGGGGGGAGAACACTGAAGCTTTCTTT	CASRDRGENTEAFF
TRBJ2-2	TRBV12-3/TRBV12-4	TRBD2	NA	TGTGCCAGCAGGCAGGGACTAGCGGGCTTCGGGGCCGGGGAGCTGTTTTTT	CASRQGLAGFGAGELFF
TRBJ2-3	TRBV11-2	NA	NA	TGTGCCAGCAGCCGAGGTACCACCACAGATACGCAGTATTTT	CASSRGTTTDTQYF
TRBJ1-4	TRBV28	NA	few	TGTGCCAGCAGTTTAGGGCAGGGTAAAAAACTGTTTTTT	CASSLGQGKKLFF
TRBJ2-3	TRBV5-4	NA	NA	TGTGCCAGCAGCTTGAAGGAAAATACGCAGTATTTT	CASSLKENTQYF
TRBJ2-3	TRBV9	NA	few	TGTGCCAGCAGCCCTGGACTCGGGACAGATACGCAGTATTTT	CASSPGLGTDTQYF
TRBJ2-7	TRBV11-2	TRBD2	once	TGTGCCAGCAGCGGAGCGGGGGACGACGAGCAGTACTTC	CASSGAGDDEQYF
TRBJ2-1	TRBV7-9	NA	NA	TGTGCCAGCAGCTTAGTCGGGAAGAAGCGGATCGGCCGGAATGAGCAGTTCTTC	CASSLVGKKRIGRNEQFF
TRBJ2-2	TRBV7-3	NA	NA	TGTGCCAGCAGCCCACGTAGCTCCGGGGAGCTGTTTTTT	CASSPRSSGELFF
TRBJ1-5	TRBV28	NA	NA	TGTGCCAGCAGACCCGGCTCGGGACGGGACAATCAGCCCCAGCATTTT	CASRPGSGRDNQPQHF
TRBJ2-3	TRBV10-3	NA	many	TGTGCCATCAGTGAGGACGGAACTAGCACAGATACGCAGTATTTT	CAISEDGTSTDTQYF
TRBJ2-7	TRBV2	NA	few	TGTGCCAGCAAGGGAGAGGGGGCCTACGAGCAGTACTTC	CASKGEGAYEQYF
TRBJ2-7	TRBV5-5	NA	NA	TGTGCCAGCAGCTTGGAGGCAGGGCGCTCCTACGAGCAGTACTTC	CASSLEAGRSYEQYF
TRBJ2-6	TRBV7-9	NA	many	TGTGCCAGCAGCAACTCTGGGGCCAACGTCCTGACTTTC	CASSNSGANVLTF
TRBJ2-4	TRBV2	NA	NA	TGTGCCAGCAGCCGGGACCCCGGGGAAAACATTCAGTACTTC	CASSRDPGENIQYF
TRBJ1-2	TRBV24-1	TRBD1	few	TGTGCCACCAGTGATTCGGACAGGGGATATGGCTACACCTTC	CATSDSDRGYGYTF
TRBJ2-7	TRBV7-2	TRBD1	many	TGTGCCAGCAGCTCCGGGACAGGGACCTACGAGCAGTACTTC	CASSSGTGTYEQYF
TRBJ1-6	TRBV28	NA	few	TGTGCCAGCAGGGCCCCGGAATGGACGGGGAGCTCCTATAATTCACCCCTCCACTTT	CASRAPEWTGSSYNSPLHF
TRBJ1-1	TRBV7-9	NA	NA	TGTGCCAGCAGCTTATGGACAGACACAGCCCGGATTGAAGCTTTCTTT	CASSLWTDTARIEAFF
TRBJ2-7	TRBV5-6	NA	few	TGTGCCAGCAGCTTCTTTAGGCGGGACCGCTCCTACGAGCAGTACTTC	CASSFFRRDRSYEQYF
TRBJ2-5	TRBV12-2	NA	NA	TGTGCAAGTCGCCAAGGGGCGGTAGCGCCACAAGAGACCCAGTACTTC	CASRQGAVAPQETQYF
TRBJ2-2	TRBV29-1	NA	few	TGCAGCGTTGAGGGCAGGGTGGACACCGGGGAGCTGTTTTTT	CSVEGRVDTGELFF
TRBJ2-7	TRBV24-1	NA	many	TGTGCCACCAGTGACCCGAGGGTTACCGAGCAGTACTTC	CATSDPRVTEQYF
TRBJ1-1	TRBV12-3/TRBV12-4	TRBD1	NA	TGTGCCAGCAGCTACCCCGGGACAGGGGACCCGAACACTGAAGCTTTCTTT	CASSYPGTGDPNTEAFF
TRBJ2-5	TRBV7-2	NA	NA	TGTGCCAGCAGCACTCGGTCGGAGACCCAGTACTTC	CASSTRSETQYF
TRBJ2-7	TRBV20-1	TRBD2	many	TGCAGTGCTAGAGATCCGGGACTAGCGGGGTACGAGCAGTACTTC	CSARDPGLAGYEQYF
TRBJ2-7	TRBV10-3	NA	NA	TGTGCCATCAGTGAGCGAGTCTACGAGCAGTACTTC	CAISERVYEQYF
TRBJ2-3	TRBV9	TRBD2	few	TGTGCCAGCAGCGGAGGGAGGGCCTTCCCAGATACGCAGTATTTT	CASSGGRAFPDTQYF
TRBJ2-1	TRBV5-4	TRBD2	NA	TGTGCCAGCAGCGCAGATAGCGGGAGTAGGTACAATGAGCAGTTCTTC	CASSADSGSRYNEQFF
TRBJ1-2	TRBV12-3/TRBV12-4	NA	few	TGTGCCAGCACCGCCCGCAGGGGAGGTTACACCTTC	CASTARRGGYTF